A selection of T cell receptor beta chains follows, all from one sample in a study of memory B cells and T cells in multiple sclerosis. The antigens of these receptors remain unknown. Libraries were prepared by immunoSEQ multiplex PCR; TCRdb keeps only in-frame clonotypes and omits some of them. The data contain about 45,000 clones, about four fifths of them singletons. Sequenced: PBMCs from blood kept in culture. The source of these receptors is a human donor with multiple sclerosis. Each CDR3 is given with its conserved first and last residue. The D gene is left open where the match is weak. A row's size may be missing; if present it is once, few, many or a size class.

TGTGCCAGCAGTGCAGGCGACAGGGCGGAACAGCCCCAGCATTTT,CASSAGDRAEQPQHF,15,TRBV6-1,TRBJ1-5,NA,TRBD1
TGTGCCAGTAGGGGGGGGGACACCTATTCCAATCAGCCCCAGCATTTT,CASRGGDTYSNQPQHF,16,TRBV19,TRBJ1-5,NA,NA
TGTGCCAGCAGTTACTCTGGTAGAGGGCCCCGCGAGCAGTACTTC,CASSYSGRGPREQYF,15,TRBV6-5,TRBJ2-7,NA,NA
TGTGCCAGCAGCCGCGAGGGCTATAATTCACCCCTCCACTTT,CASSREGYNSPLHF,14,TRBV6-5,TRBJ1-6,once,NA
TGTGCCAGCTCGGGACAGCGGAACACAGATACGCAGTATTTT,CASSGQRNTDTQYF,14,TRBV28,TRBJ2-3,NA,TRBD1
TGTGCCAGCAGCCAAGATCTCGGGACTAGCGGTGGAAGGGAGCAGTTCTTC,CASSQDLGTSGGREQFF,17,TRBV14,TRBJ2-1,NA,TRBD2
TGTGCCAGCACCGCTTCCTTCGGACTAGCGGTCACCGGGGAGCTGTTTTTT,CASTASFGLAVTGELFF,17,TRBV2,TRBJ2-2,NA,TRBD2
TGTGCCAGCAGGCCGGGACAGGGGCGTCCGGGGGGCTACACCTTC,CASRPGQGRPGGYTF,15,TRBV6-6,TRBJ1-2,NA,TRBD1
TGTGCCAGTAAAGGTGTCAACACAGATACGCAGTATTTT,CASKGVNTDTQYF,13,TRBV19,TRBJ2-3,NA,NA
TGCAGCGTTACCTCCGGGTCCAGTGAGGGGTACACCGGGGAGCTGTTTTTT,CSVTSGSSEGYTGELFF,17,TRBV29-1,TRBJ2-2,NA,NA
TGTGCCAGCAGCTCCCGGGCCAGAGGGACTGAAGCTTTCTTT,CASSSRARGTEAFF,14,TRBV7-2,TRBJ1-1,NA,NA
TGTGCCAGCAGCTTGGCGAGCCCTTATTACCCTTACAATGAGCAGTTCTTC,CASSLASPYYPYNEQFF,17,TRBV5-4,TRBJ2-1,once,NA
TGTGCCAGCAGTGAAGGAGTAGGCTACACCTTC,CASSEGVGYTF,11,TRBV6-1,TRBJ1-2,once,NA
TGTGCCAGCAGCTCGGGACTAGCGGGGGGGCAGGATGAGCAGTTCTTC,CASSSGLAGGQDEQFF,16,TRBV11-2,TRBJ2-1,NA,TRBD2
TGTGCCAGCTCCTCGGCCAGGGAAGAAGCTTTCTTT,CASSSAREEAFF,12,TRBV18,TRBJ1-1,NA,NA
TGTGCCAGCAGTTACGGGGCAACAGGGGACGGCTACACCTTC,CASSYGATGDGYTF,14,TRBV6-5,TRBJ1-2,NA,TRBD1
TGTGCCAGCAGCTCCTACGTTAACTATGGCTACACCTTC,CASSSYVNYGYTF,13,TRBV7-9,TRBJ1-2,NA,NA
TGTGCCAGCAGCTTAGGCAGGGCCGGACTGGATGGCTACACCTTC,CASSLGRAGLDGYTF,15,TRBV7-9,TRBJ1-2,NA,NA
TGCAGCGTTGGTACCGGGGGCGACGAGCAGTACTTC,CSVGTGGDEQYF,12,TRBV29-1,TRBJ2-7,NA,NA
TGTGCCATCCGGGGGCCGTCGGGCGAGCAGTACTTC,CAIRGPSGEQYF,12,TRBV10-3,TRBJ2-7,NA,NA
TGCGCCAGCAGCTTGTGGGACCAGAAAACCCCAGATACGCAGTATTTT,CASSLWDQKTPDTQYF,16,TRBV5-1,TRBJ2-3,NA,NA
TGTGCCAGCAGTGATTATGGCCCCGGCAGGGGATTTGAAGCTTTCTTT,CASSDYGPGRGFEAFF,16,TRBV6-1,TRBJ1-1,once,NA
TGTGCCAGCAGCTTAGGGGCGGCGGGCTATGGCTACACCTTC,CASSLGAAGYGYTF,14,TRBV7-9,TRBJ1-2,NA,NA
TGCGCCAGCAGCCAAGAGTGGGGGGACTACAATGAGCAGTTCTTC,CASSQEWGDYNEQFF,15,TRBV4-1,TRBJ2-1,NA,NA